The T cell receptor (beta chain) under discussion was sequenced for a study of lymphopenia after photon versus proton radiotherapy. Trimming removed 0 bases at V and 8 bases at J, with 11 bases between. The germline V gene has CDR1 SGHRS and CDR2 YFSETQ. The CDR3 runs to 13 residues. Clones were sequenced by immunoSEQ multiplex PCR, and TCRdb holds only the in-frame ones, with some missing. The table includes about 25,000 clones, over 80% detected once. Sequencing was performed on peripheral blood, taken from a patient treated with photon-based radiotherapy. This chain links TRBV5-1 with TRBJ1-1; the D gene is possibly TRBD1 (6 bases). This receptor was identified in a woman in her 50s with pancreatic cancer. The CDR3 sequence: CASSLGGQLEAFF. In DNA, the CDR3 is TGCGCCAGCAGCTTGGGCGGACAGTTAGAAGCTTTCTTT.